Each of the 2 T cell receptor beta chains below was sequenced from the same sample in a study of identical twins (dated by TCRdb to 2015 to 2016). Libraries were made using 5' RACE. TCRdb shows the sequencer as Illumina HiSeq 2000. The public reads were reprocessed in TCRdb via fastp at Q25 and MiXCR, keeping in-frame beta chains. Here each entry gathers all rows of one CDR3 protein and keeps the most common genes and DNA. The sample contains 1.5 million or so distinct CDR3 sequences, under 35% of them found a single time. The leading ten clones occupy under 0.35% of the sample. Sample: cord blood. Source of these receptors: a newborn girl in good health.

This clonotype was found a few times. The chain links TRBV20-1 to TRBJ2-5, with 8 bases lining up with TRBD1. V lost 3 bases, J lost 5 bases, and 8 bases stayed unmatched. The V gene's germline CDR1 is DFQATT and CDR2 SNEGSKA (reference sequence). The CDR3 is 14 residues long. CDR3 in amino acids: CSARTGALEETQYF. The DNA of the CDR3 is TGCAGTGCTAGGACAGGGGCATTAGAGGAGACCCAGTACTTC.

This clonotype showed up many times. The chain couples TRBV20-1 to TRBJ1-1; D possibly corresponds to TRBD1 (5 bases). CDR1 is DFQATT and CDR2 is SNEGSKA in the germline V gene (reference sequence). This CDR3 has 12 amino acids. Trimming stripped 2 bases from V and 1 base from J, with 5 bases between. The CDR3 coding sequence is TGCAGTGCTAGACAGGGGAACACTGAAGCTTTCTTT. Its translation: CSARQGNTEAFF.